The rows below give T cell receptor beta chains drawn from one sample of a study of graft-versus-host responses after intestinal transplantation. Profiled with immunoSEQ multiplex PCR; TCRdb holds only in-frame clones, not every one. The repertoire has more than 95,000 clones, more than 75% of them found once; the top ten carry 0.7% to 0.9%. These receptors lack a known antigen. Material: unstimulated CD4+ T cells sorted from spleen or lymph node cells, obtained before intestinal transplant. The receptors shown here come from a human donor who received an intestinal transplant. The CDR3 runs from the conserved cysteine through the conserved F or W. The D gene is left open where the match is weak. Clone size is given for some rows only: seen once, a few or many times, or a class if the clone is expanded.

cdr3_nt cdr3_aa clone_size v_call d_call j_call
TGTGCCAGTAGTATATTTCGCGGGAGGGCCACCGAGCAGTTCTTC CASSIFRGRATEQFF NA TRBV19 TRBD2 TRBJ2-1
TGTGCCAGCTCACCGGCAACTGCGAATTCACCCCTCCACTTT CASSPATANSPLHF NA TRBV18 NA TRBJ1-6
TGCGCCAGCAGCCGAACGGACGGGAAAGAGACCCAGTACTTC CASSRTDGKETQYF NA TRBV5-1 NA TRBJ2-5
TGTGCCAGCAGTTACTCCGTGGGAGATAATTCACCCCTCCACTTT CASSYSVGDNSPLHF few TRBV6-6 NA TRBJ1-6
TGTGCCAGCAGCTTGGAGGGGGGAGGGCAAGAGACCCAGTACTTC CASSLEGGGQETQYF NA TRBV7-7 NA TRBJ2-5
TGTGCCAGCAGCCGGGACTCTAACTATGGCTACACCTTC CASSRDSNYGYTF NA TRBV11-2 NA TRBJ1-2
TGTGCCAGCAGTTTGTTTTGGGATAGGGCCGGGAATCAGCCCCAGCATTTT CASSLFWDRAGNQPQHF once TRBV28 NA TRBJ1-5
TGTGCCAGCAGTACCGACGGGAGCCTCCAAGAGACCCAGTACTTC CASSTDGSLQETQYF NA TRBV11-3 NA TRBJ2-5
TGTGCCAGCGGGACATGGAACAATGAGCAGTTCTTC CASGTWNNEQFF NA TRBV19 NA TRBJ2-1
TGTGCCAGCAGTTTATTCGGGGAGGGAGGTCCTGAAGCTTTCTTT CASSLFGEGGPEAFF NA TRBV27 NA TRBJ1-1
TGTGCCAGCAACCTTCGTCGGACAGGGGGCGACGGAGAGCAGTACTTC CASNLRRTGGDGEQYF NA TRBV28 TRBD1 TRBJ2-7
TGTGCCAGCAGTCATGCCGCAGGGGATGGCTACACCTTC CASSHAAGDGYTF NA TRBV6-5 NA TRBJ1-2
TGTGCCAGCAGTGACCAGGGCCAAGAGACCCAGTACTTC CASSDQGQETQYF NA TRBV2 NA TRBJ2-5
TGTGCCAGCAGCTACTTTGGACAGCCGGGCACCATATATTTT CASSYFGQPGTIYF once TRBV6-5 NA TRBJ1-3
TGCGCCAGCAGCCGAGCCGGGAGCCACCAAGAGACCCAGTACTTC CASSRAGSHQETQYF NA TRBV5-1 NA TRBJ2-5
TGTGCCAGCAGCCCGGGACTAGCGGGGCCGTTTGAGCAGTACTTC CASSPGLAGPFEQYF NA TRBV7-9 TRBD2 TRBJ2-7
TGTGCCAGCAGTGAGTTTCAACAGGGGGTTGACACCATATATTTT CASSEFQQGVDTIYF NA TRBV6-1 TRBD1 TRBJ1-3
TGTGCCAGCAGCTTTGAGGTATATGAGCAGTTCTTC CASSFEVYEQFF once TRBV5-6 NA TRBJ2-1
TGCGCCAGCAGCACCAGGGTAGGGAACACTGAAGCTTTCTTT CASSTRVGNTEAFF NA TRBV5-1 NA TRBJ1-1
TGTGCCAGCAGTGAAGCCCGGATTCCGGCCGAGCAGTACTTC CASSEARIPAEQYF NA TRBV2 NA TRBJ2-7
TGTGCCAGCAGTATAGGTTATAGGAAAAGCGCTTACGAGCAGTACTTC CASSIGYRKSAYEQYF NA TRBV28 NA TRBJ2-7
TGTGCCAGCAGCTTAACTAGCCCGATGAGCTCCTACAATGAGCAGTTCTTC CASSLTSPMSSYNEQFF NA TRBV11-1 NA TRBJ2-1
TGTGCCATAGCGGGAGTTCTTCCAGATACGCAGTATTTT CAIAGVLPDTQYF NA TRBV28 TRBD2 TRBJ2-3
TGTGCCAGTAGTATGCGGGGATTGGGCTATGGCTACACCTTC CASSMRGLGYGYTF NA TRBV19 NA TRBJ1-2
TGTGCCAGCAGTAGACAGGGGGCCAAGACCCAGTACTTC CASSRQGAKTQYF few TRBV6-5 TRBD1 TRBJ2-5
TGTGCCAGCAGCTTGGACAGGGGATACGAGCAGTACTTC CASSLDRGYEQYF few TRBV11-2 TRBD1 TRBJ2-7
TGTGCCACCAGCAGAGATTCGGCGGGGACAGGGGCCAACGTCCTGACTTTC CATSRDSAGTGANVLTF NA TRBV15 NA TRBJ2-6
TGTGCCAGCTCACCCGGGGGTACTTACGAGCAGTACTTC CASSPGGTYEQYF NA TRBV18 NA TRBJ2-7
TGTGCCAGCAGCTTTAGGGGGGGCAGGAGCACAGATACGCAGTATTTT CASSFRGGRSTDTQYF NA TRBV11-1 NA TRBJ2-3
TGCAGCGTGTCAAGGGGGCAGACTGAAGCTTTCTTT CSVSRGQTEAFF NA TRBV29-1 TRBD1 TRBJ1-1
TGTGCCTCCAGTCGGAGCTCCTACAATGAGCAGTTCTTC CASSRSSYNEQFF NA TRBV7-3 NA TRBJ2-1
TGTGCCAGCAGCCAGGGACAGCAAGAGACCCAGTACTTC CASSQGQQETQYF NA TRBV7-2 TRBD1 TRBJ2-5
TGCGCCAGCAGCACGGGACAGCCGAACACTGAAGCTTTCTTT CASSTGQPNTEAFF NA TRBV7-9 TRBD1 TRBJ1-1
TGTGCCAGCAGCTTACGGGGGAGCTCCTACAATGAGCAGTTCTTC CASSLRGSSYNEQFF NA TRBV7-9 NA TRBJ2-1
TGTGCCAGCAGTTTATCGGCGTCTGGGGCCAACGTCCTGACTTTC CASSLSASGANVLTF once TRBV27 NA TRBJ2-6
TGTGCCAGCAGGGGGACTAGCGGGACTAAGCAGTACTTC CASRGTSGTKQYF NA TRBV6-5 TRBD2 TRBJ2-5
TGCGCCAGCAGGCTACAGGGAGGGGACTATGGCTACACCTTC CASRLQGGDYGYTF NA TRBV5-1 NA TRBJ1-2
TGTGCCAGCAGCTCCCGGATAGCGGCTAGCACAGATACGCAGTATTTT CASSSRIAASTDTQYF NA TRBV7-2 NA TRBJ2-3
TGTGCCAGCAGCCTTGGACGTAACACAGATACGCAGTATTTT CASSLGRNTDTQYF few TRBV7-9 NA TRBJ2-3
TGTGCCAGCAGTTTCCTCACTGGGACTAGTCCCCATCTAGAGACCCAGTACTTC CASSFLTGTSPHLETQYF NA TRBV28 TRBD2 TRBJ2-5
TGTGCCATCAGTGACCGGGACAGCGCCCGAAATTCGCAAGAGACCCAGTACTTC CAISDRDSARNSQETQYF NA TRBV10-3 TRBD1 TRBJ2-5
TGTGCCACCGTACAGGGTGCGGCCTACGAGCAGTACTTC CATVQGAAYEQYF NA TRBV28 NA TRBJ2-7
TGTGCCAGCAGCTTAGCCAGGGAGACCCAGTACTTC CASSLARETQYF NA TRBV7-9 NA TRBJ2-5
TGTGCCAGCAGTTTTCGGGGGAACACTGAAGCTTTCTTT CASSFRGNTEAFF NA TRBV28 NA TRBJ1-1
TGTGCCAGCAGCTCAACCGAAGGGGGTGGGAATTCACCCCTCCACTTT CASSSTEGGGNSPLHF NA TRBV27 NA TRBJ1-6
TGTGCCAGCAGCCAAGATCAAGGAGCGGGAGGGAATAGATACAATGAGCAGTTCTTC CASSQDQGAGGNRYNEQFF NA TRBV4-2 TRBD2 TRBJ2-1
TGTGCCAGCAGTGAATATGTAGGGGGCAGGTCTAACTATGGCTACACCTTC CASSEYVGGRSNYGYTF NA TRBV6-1 TRBD1 TRBJ1-2
TGTGCCAGTAGTATGGCGAGGGGGGAGCTGTTTTTT CASSMARGELFF NA TRBV19 NA TRBJ2-2
TGTGCCAGCAGCTTCCGACCTAGCGGGGGGTCTAGCACAGATACGCAGTATTTT CASSFRPSGGSSTDTQYF NA TRBV7-2 TRBD2 TRBJ2-3
TGCGCCAGCAGCTTTGGGGTTCCAAGCTCCTACAATGAGCAGTTCTTC CASSFGVPSSYNEQFF NA TRBV5-1 NA TRBJ2-1
TGCAGCGTTAAGCGGGGGCTCTCCTACGAGCAGTACTTC CSVKRGLSYEQYF NA TRBV29-1 TRBD2 TRBJ2-7
TGTGCCAGCAGCTGGGGACAGGGTAATGAAAAACTGTTTTTT CASSWGQGNEKLFF NA TRBV11-2 TRBD1 TRBJ1-4
TGTGCCAGCAGCCCTACTAGCGGGGCCTACGAGCAGTACTTC CASSPTSGAYEQYF once TRBV13 TRBD2 TRBJ2-7
TGTGCCAGCAGTGTTTGGGGGCCTGGAAACACCATATATTTT CASSVWGPGNTIYF NA TRBV2 NA TRBJ1-3
TGCGCCAGCAGCTTGGGCCAGGGCGTTGAAGCTTTCTTT CASSLGQGVEAFF once TRBV5-1 NA TRBJ1-1
TGCGCCAGCAGTAGGGTGACAGGGGACACTGAAGCTTTCTTT CASSRVTGDTEAFF NA TRBV5-1 TRBD1 TRBJ1-1
TGTGCCAGCAGCCCCGGGCGCTCCTATAATTCACCCCTCCACTTT CASSPGRSYNSPLHF NA TRBV9 NA TRBJ1-6
TGTGCCACCAGCAGAACAATCGGGGCCCGGGGCTACACCTTC CATSRTIGARGYTF NA TRBV15 NA TRBJ1-2
TGTGCCAGCTTATCACAGGGGGCGCGGGGAAACACCATATATTTT CASLSQGARGNTIYF NA TRBV28 TRBD1 TRBJ1-3
TGCGCCAGCAGCTGGGGGTTGTCCACTGAAGCTTTCTTT CASSWGLSTEAFF few TRBV5-1 NA TRBJ1-1